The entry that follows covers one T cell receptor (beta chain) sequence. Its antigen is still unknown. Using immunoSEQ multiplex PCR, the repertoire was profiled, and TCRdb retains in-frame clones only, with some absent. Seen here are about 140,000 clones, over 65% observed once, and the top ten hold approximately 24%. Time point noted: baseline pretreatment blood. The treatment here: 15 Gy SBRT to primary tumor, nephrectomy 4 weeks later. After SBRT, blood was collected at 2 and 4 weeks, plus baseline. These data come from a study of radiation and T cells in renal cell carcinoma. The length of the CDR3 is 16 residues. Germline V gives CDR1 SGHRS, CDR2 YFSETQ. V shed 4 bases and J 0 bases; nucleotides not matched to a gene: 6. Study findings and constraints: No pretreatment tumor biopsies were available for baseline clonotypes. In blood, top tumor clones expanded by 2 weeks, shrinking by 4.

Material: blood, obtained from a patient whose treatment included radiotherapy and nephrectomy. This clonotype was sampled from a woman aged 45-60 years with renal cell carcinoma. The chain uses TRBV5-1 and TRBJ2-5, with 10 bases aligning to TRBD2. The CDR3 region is CASSTYSGGYQETQYF. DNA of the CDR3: TGCGCCAGCAGCACCTATAGCGGGGGGTACCAAGAGACCCAGTACTTC.